The sequence of this TCR beta chain was determined in a study of T cells in Graves' hyperthyroidism and ophthalmopathy (dated by TCRdb to about 2019). With respect to the entire study: Peripheral blood was sampled at the time of initial diagnosis, prior to any treatment. Prospective prediction of ophthalmopathy was tested in an independent validation cohort of 18 to 20 hyperthyroidism patients and 15 to 17 patients who later progressed to ophthalmopathy. The 75 to 100 discovery patients were divided at random into training and test sets in a 7:3 ratio. After blood sampling, hyperthyroidism patients were treated with methimazole at a starting dose of 30 mg daily, and ophthalmopathy patients were treated with high-dose intravenous methylprednisolone. According to the paper, TCR Vbeta CDR3 sequencing was carried out on approximately 140 peripheral blood samples, which came from over 40 ophthalmopathy, about 75 hyperthyroidism and 17 progressor patients. Thyroid tissue and blood T-cell repertoires from six or seven Graves' hyperthyroidism patients were also compared in the study. To identify TCR V-J signatures that set the groups apart, the researchers used a discovery cohort of 95 to 100 patients, made up of under 50 with Graves' ophthalmopathy and some 55 with stable Graves' hyperthyroidism.

Ophthalmopathy patients had moderately to severely active disease, with a Clinical Activity Score of 3 or more, a NOSPECS grade of 4 or more, and a disease duration of less than 3 months. Exclusion was applied to patients with uncontrolled infections, other autoimmune diseases, pregnancy or lactation. Clinical symptoms, serum thyroxine and TRAb, thyroid ultrasound, and orbital computed tomography formed the basis for the diagnoses. PBMCs were separated from over 9 ml of fresh peripheral blood using Ficoll-Paque density gradient centrifugation. Trizol reagent was used to extract total RNA, and RNA quality was then checked on an Agilent 2100 Bioanalyzer. General conclusions and limits of the study: No statistical method was used to set the sample size in advance, and investigators knew the group allocation. Most expanded thyroid clonotypes (frequency above 0.001) were also detected in blood, a finding suggesting that blood repertoires may reflect thyroid immune responses. A 13 V-J signature model separated ophthalmopathy from stable hyperthyroidism, with roughly 88% sensitivity and approximately 81% specificity in cross-validation and 80%/75% in testing. In validation, the model predicted progression to ophthalmopathy a median of roughly 6.1 months before onset, with roughly 70% sensitivity and about 75% specificity.

From its cysteine to its phenylalanine, the CDR3 spans 13 amino acids. This entry keeps only the CDR3 DNA: 39 bases, framed from base 1. For CDR1 and CDR2, the germline V gene (reference sequence) lists SEHNR and FQNEAQ. V and J lose 9 bases and 0 bases, and a span of 10 bases separates them. This clonotype was counted at least ten times. What this receptor recognizes is not known. Per-base qualities were not stored, and no clone one base away is much larger. The TCR beta CDR3 regions were amplified from the RNA transcripts. For the first round of RT-PCR on the TCR CDR3, the HTBI primer set was used together with the Qiagen OneStep RT-PCR kit. Libraries were constructed in a second round of multiplex PCR, after which size selection and purification were performed. Libraries were sequenced paired-end with 100 bp reads on an Illumina HiSeq2000. In the original analysis: SOAPnuke was used to process the raw data, throwing out any read that contained adapters or uncalled bases, had a mean Phred below 15, or lacked an exact constant-primer or identifier match. High-quality paired reads were merged with COPE v1.2.5, and unique nucleotide sequences were defined as clonotypes. MiTCR v1.1 was used to align the clonotypes against IMGT TRBV, TRBD and TRBJ reference segments. Only V-J combinations with frequency above 0.0001, covering roughly 99% of repertoires, were analysed. A TCS score was defined as the ratio of F50 (clonal expansion) to E x V (chaos), with BLOSUM62-based TCRdist applied between CDR3 peptides within each V-J. Welch's t-statistics and random forest reduced 450 to 600 V-J features to roughly 13, which were used in a naive Bayes classifier (R e1071). TCRdb reprocessing: public reads trimmed at Q25 with fastp, clones called with MiXCR, in-frame beta chains kept. Each CDR3 protein gets just one entry, which takes the most common genes and DNA from the rows behind it. It is TCRdb's table, rather than the study itself, that gives the V and J calls and clone size. The sample table lists approximately 430,000 distinct CDR3 sequences, 14% to 15% of them with a count of one. The top ten hold 13% of the sample.

The sample was blood. The sequence came from a young man with Graves' ophthalmopathy. This chain is built from TRBV7-9 and TRBJ2-3, and perhaps TRBD1 as D gene, on 6 matching bases. The sequence in DNA is TGTGCCAGTGGGGGCTCTAGCACAGATACGCAGTATTTT. It translates as CASGGSSTDTQYF.